This TCR beta chain came from a study of T cells expressing NK-cell markers. TCRdb re-analyzed the 5' RACE reads; it lists each CDR3 protein once, without DNA. Its table lists several thousand distinct CDR3 sequences. Germline lookup yields CDR1 MNHNS and CDR2 SASEGT. There are 16 residues in the CDR3. The chain carries TRBV6-1 and TRBJ2-6. Sample: blood T cells: a sorted CD56 or NKG2C T cell subset, CD4+ or CD8+ T cells, or bulk PBMC T cells (not recorded which). The sequence was collected from a man aged 18 to 29 in good health. The CDR3 reads CASRGYMAGGANVLTF.